The 17 T cell receptor beta chains below were found in one sample sequenced in a study of blood T cell repertoires in COVID-19. TCRdb's table, derived via immunoSEQ multiplex PCR, lists solely in-frame clones and lacks some. Found here are some 20,000 clones, around nine tenths of them singletons; the top ten hold around 7.7%. Sequences were obtained from peripheral blood. The source is an older woman with active COVID-19.

The chain joins TRBV3-1 (or the pseudogene TRBV3-2) to TRBJ2-3; 8 bases are a match to TRBD2. Trimming took 5 bases from V and 3 from J; bases not matched to a gene: 7. Germline V gives CDR1 LGHDT, CDR2 YNNKEL (reference sequence). This CDR3 is 15 amino acids long. CDR3 residues: CASSWTSSGTDTQYF. DNA for the CDR3: TGTGCCAGCAGCTGGACTAGCTCGGGGACAGATACGCAGTATTTT.

This chain uses TRBV5-1 with TRBJ2-2, with D perhaps TRBD2 (6 bases). In germline, CDR1 is SGHRS, CDR2 YFSETQ. V was clipped by 4 bases and J by 6 bases, with 13 bases between them. CDR3 length: 14 amino acids. The CDR3 here is CASSVNGGSGELFF. The CDR3 DNA is TGCGCCAGCAGCGTGAACGGGGGTTCCGGGGAGCTGTTTTTT.

The genes are TRBV5-1 and TRBJ2-1, with 7 bases lining up with TRBD2. Per the germline V gene, CDR1 is SGHRS and CDR2 is YFSETQ. The CDR3 extends over 17 amino acids. The V gene end was trimmed by 2 bases and the J gene end by 2 bases; junction bases not matched to a gene: 10. CDR3 protein: CASSLLGGGLAYNEQFF. The CDR3 DNA reads TGCGCCAGCAGCTTACTAGGCGGGGGATTGGCCTACAATGAGCAGTTCTTC.

This chain connects TRBV6-5 to TRBJ1-5; D is perhaps TRBD1 (6 bases). The CDR3 consists of 15 residues. V was shortened by 6 bases and J by 4 bases, with 16 bases between the two germline ends. Germline V gene lookup returns CDR1 MNHEY and CDR2 SVGAGI. CDR3 residues: CASRNSGQLNQPQHF. DNA for the CDR3: TGTGCCAGCAGAAATAGTGGACAGCTGAATCAGCCCCAGCATTTT.

The V call is TRBV20-1, the J call TRBJ2-3; TRBD1 is a possible D gene (5 bases). This CDR3 has 15 amino acids. CDR1 DFQATT and CDR2 SNEGSKA come from the germline V gene (reference sequence). The ends were cut back, 3 bases at V and 2 bases at J, with 15 bases in the middle. The CDR3 loop is CSASHAQGFTDTQYF. The CDR3 DNA reads TGCAGTGCTAGTCATGCCCAGGGCTTCACAGATACGCAGTATTTT.

This sequence joins TRBV2 and TRBJ2-7, with D uncertain. The CDR3 loop spans 12 amino acids. In germline, CDR1 is SNHLY, CDR2 FYNNEI. V gave up 6 bases and J gave up 0 bases, with 6 bases separating them. The CDR3 bases are TGTGCCAGCAGCGAGAGCTCCTACGAGCAGTACTTC. Translating gives CASSESSYEQYF.

This chain joins TRBV5-1 and TRBJ2-2, with 9 bases lining up with TRBD1. The CDR3 sequence is 19 residues long. In germline, CDR1 is SGHRS, CDR2 YFSETQ. Trimming removed 3 bases from V and 1 base from J; junction bases left unmatched: 13. The CDR3 loop reads CASSWDRDSTRLNTGELFF. CDR3 coding DNA: TGCGCCAGCAGCTGGGACAGGGACTCTACCAGATTGAACACCGGGGAGCTGTTTTTT.

The chain recombines TRBV2 with TRBJ1-1, with 7 bases identical to TRBD1. CDR3 length equals 13 residues. J lost 7 bases, V lost 8 bases, and 10 bases had no gene match. Germline CDR1 SNHLY, CDR2 FYNNEI. DNA of the CDR3: TGTGCCAGCTACAGGGGCGTACAAAGTGAAGCTTTCTTT. Its translation is CASYRGVQSEAFF.

J is TRBJ2-1 and V is TRBV5-1, with 13 nucleotides matching TRBD2. Germline V gene sequence: CDR1 SGHRS, CDR2 YFSETQ. The V gene end was trimmed by 0 bases and the J gene end by 7 bases; junction bases not matched to a gene: 4. The CDR3 has 16 amino acids. CDR3 DNA sequence: TGCGCCAGCAGCTTGGGGACTAGCGGGGGAGGGAATGAGCAGTTCTTC. The encoded protein is CASSLGTSGGGNEQFF. Together with reference TRBV5-1 and TRBJ2-1, the CDR3 gives the full variable domain: KAGVTQTPRYLIKTRGQQVTLSCSPISGHRSVSWYQQTPGQGLQFLFEYFSETQRNKGNFPGRFSGRQFSNSRSEMNVSTLELGDSALYLCASSLGTSGGGNEQFFGPGTRLTVL.

J is TRBJ2-1 and V is TRBV27; D possibly corresponds to TRBD1 (5 bases). Germline CDR1 and CDR2: MNHEY and SMNVEV (reference sequence). Trimming removed 1 base at V and 3 bases at J, with 10 bases between. This CDR3 has 15 residues. The CDR3 here is CASSLLPDSYNEQFF. The CDR3 coding sequence is TGTGCCAGCAGTTTATTGCCCGACAGCTACAATGAGCAGTTCTTC.

The rearrangement uses TRBV13 and TRBJ2-2; D uncertain. Between the trimmed V and J ends, which lost 0 bases and 5 bases, there was a span of 4 bases. Per the germline V gene, CDR1 is PRHDT and CDR2 is FYEKMQ (reference sequence). This CDR3 is 13 amino acids long. CDR3 sequence (DNA): TGTGCCAGCAGCTTAGGCAGGACCGGGGAGCTGTTTTTT. Amino acids: CASSLGRTGELFF.

The J gene is TRBJ1-2, the V gene TRBV2; D call uncertain. CDR1 SNHLY and CDR2 FYNNEI come from the germline V gene. This CDR3 is 13 amino acids long. Trimming removed 2 bases at V and 7 bases at J, with 11 bases between. CDR3 loop: CASSETGGSGYTF. The CDR3 nucleotides read TGTGCCAGCAGTGAAACGGGAGGCAGTGGCTACACCTTC.

V and J are TRBV10-2 and TRBJ1-5, with TRBD1 identical over 10 bases. Germline CDR1 and CDR2: WSHSY and SAAADI. There are 15 residues in the CDR3. The junction had 9 bases not matched to a gene; V was cut back by 6 bases and J by 7 bases. CDR3 nucleotides: TGCGCCAGCAGGGCGGGGACAGGGGCAGGCCAGCCCCAGCATTTT. It encodes CASRAGTGAGQPQHF.

The chain links TRBV25-1 to TRBJ1-2; 8 bases align to TRBD1. Germline trimming cut 5 bases from V and 7 bases from J; bases unmatched to any gene: 3. The CDR3 totals 12 residues. Looked up from germline, CDR1 is MGHDK and CDR2 is SYGVNS. The CDR3 here is CASSPGGPGYTF. The CDR3 region has the DNA TGTGCCAGCAGTCCAGGGGGCCCTGGCTACACCTTC.

The rearrangement joins TRBV9 to TRBJ1-6; no definite D call. V gave up 4 bases and J gave up 7 bases, with 15 bases separating them. This CDR3 has 15 amino acids. In germline, CDR1 is SGDLS, CDR2 YYNGEE. CDR3 in DNA: TGTGCCAGCAGCCCCCGGGAAGGGAAGAATTCACCCCTCCACTTT. Translated: CASSPREGKNSPLHF.

This clone was observed a single time. The V call is TRBV7-8, the J call TRBJ1-4, with a tentative D call TRBD1 (6 bases). CDR1 and CDR2 (germline): SGHVS, FQNEAQ. CDR3 length: 15 residues. The V gene lost 4 bases and the J gene lost 5 bases, with 14 bases spanning the gap. CDR3: CASSSRGKKNEKLFF. The CDR3 DNA is TGTGCCAGCAGCTCAAGGGGGAAAAAAAATGAAAAACTGTTTTTT.

This chain links TRBV10-1 with TRBJ2-7; unclear D gene. Germline CDR1 and CDR2: WNHNN and SYGVQD (reference sequence). V lost 1 base and J 1 base, leaving 8 bases between the germline ends. The CDR3 has 14 residues. The CDR3 region has the DNA TGCGCCAGCAGTGAGTATCGGAGTTCCTACGAGCAGTACTTC. It is translated as CASSEYRSSYEQYF.